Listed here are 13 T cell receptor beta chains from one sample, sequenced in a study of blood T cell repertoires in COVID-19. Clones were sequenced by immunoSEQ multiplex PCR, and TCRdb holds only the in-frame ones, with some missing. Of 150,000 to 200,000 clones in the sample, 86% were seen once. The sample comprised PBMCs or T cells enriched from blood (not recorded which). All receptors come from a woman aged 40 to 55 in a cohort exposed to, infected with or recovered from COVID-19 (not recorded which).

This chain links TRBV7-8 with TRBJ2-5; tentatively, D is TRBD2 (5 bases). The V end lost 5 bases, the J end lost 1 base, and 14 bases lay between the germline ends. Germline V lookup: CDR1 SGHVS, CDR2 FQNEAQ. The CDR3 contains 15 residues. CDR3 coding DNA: TGTGCCAGCAGCCCCAGGACTTACCTCCAAGAGACCCAGTACTTC. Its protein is CASSPRTYLQETQYF.

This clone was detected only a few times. CDR3: CASSSGLAGGVEQFF. DNA for the CDR3: TGTGCCAGCAGCTCAGGACTAGCGGGGGGCGTTGAGCAGTTCTTC. The J gene is TRBJ2-1, the V gene TRBV7-9; 14 bases are shared with TRBD2. V shed 4 bases, J shed 9 bases, and the junction held 5 bases outside the gene matches. Per the germline V gene, CDR1 is SEHNR and CDR2 is FQNEAQ (reference sequence). The CDR3 totals 15 residues.

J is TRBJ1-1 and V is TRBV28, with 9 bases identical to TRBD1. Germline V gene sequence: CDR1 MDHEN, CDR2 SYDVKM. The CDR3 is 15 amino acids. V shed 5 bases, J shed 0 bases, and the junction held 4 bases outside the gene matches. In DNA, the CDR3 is TGTGCCAGCAGTCCCAGGACAGGGGTGAACACTGAAGCTTTCTTT. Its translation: CASSPRTGVNTEAFF.

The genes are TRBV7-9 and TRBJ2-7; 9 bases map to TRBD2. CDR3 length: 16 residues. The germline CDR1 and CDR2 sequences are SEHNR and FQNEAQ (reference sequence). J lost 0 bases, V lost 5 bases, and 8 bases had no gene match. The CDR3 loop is CASSPRGSGSSYEQYF. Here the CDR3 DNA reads TGTGCCAGCAGCCCTCGGGGTAGCGGGAGCTCCTACGAGCAGTACTTC.

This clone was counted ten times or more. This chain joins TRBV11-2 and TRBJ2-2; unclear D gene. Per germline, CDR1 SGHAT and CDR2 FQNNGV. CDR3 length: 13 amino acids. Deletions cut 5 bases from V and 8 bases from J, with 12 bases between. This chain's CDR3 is CASSPPVEGELFF. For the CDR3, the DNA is TGTGCCAGCAGCCCTCCGGTTGAGGGGGAGCTGTTTTTT.

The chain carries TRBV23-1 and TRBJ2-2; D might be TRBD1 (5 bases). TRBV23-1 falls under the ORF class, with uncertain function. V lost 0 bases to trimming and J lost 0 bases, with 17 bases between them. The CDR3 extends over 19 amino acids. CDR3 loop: CASSQSEARAKPNTGELFF. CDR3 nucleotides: TGCGCCAGCAGTCAATCGGAAGCCAGGGCAAAGCCGAACACCGGGGAGCTGTTTTTT.

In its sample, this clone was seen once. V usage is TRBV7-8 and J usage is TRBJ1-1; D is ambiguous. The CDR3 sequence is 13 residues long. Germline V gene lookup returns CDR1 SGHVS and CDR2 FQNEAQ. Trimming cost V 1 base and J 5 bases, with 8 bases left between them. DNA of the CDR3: TGTGCCAGCAGCTTAGTTCCGGGAACTGAAGCTTTCTTT. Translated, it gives CASSLVPGTEAFF.

For the CDR3, the DNA is TGTGCCAGCAGCGGCCGACTAGCGGAGCAAGAGACCCAGTACTTC. This sequence encodes CASSGRLAEQETQYF. The chain combines TRBV21-1 with TRBJ2-5; whether TRBD2, the table's D call, matches the DNA was not checked. TRBV21-1 is flagged as a pseudogene. The CDR3 is made up of 15 amino acids.

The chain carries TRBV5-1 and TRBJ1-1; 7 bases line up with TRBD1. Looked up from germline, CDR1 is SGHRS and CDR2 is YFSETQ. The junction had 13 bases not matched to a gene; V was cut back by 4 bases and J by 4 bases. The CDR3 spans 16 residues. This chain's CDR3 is CASSTGQPFGITEAFF. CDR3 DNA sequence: TGCGCCAGCAGCACGGGACAGCCCTTCGGGATCACTGAAGCTTTCTTT.

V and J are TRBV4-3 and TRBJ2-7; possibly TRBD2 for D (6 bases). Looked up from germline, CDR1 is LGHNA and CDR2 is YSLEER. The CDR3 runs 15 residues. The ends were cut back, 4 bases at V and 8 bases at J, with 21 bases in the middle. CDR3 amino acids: CASSLLIGERGKQYF. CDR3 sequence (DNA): TGCGCCAGCAGCCTTCTAATCGGGGAACGGGGGAAGCAGTACTTC.

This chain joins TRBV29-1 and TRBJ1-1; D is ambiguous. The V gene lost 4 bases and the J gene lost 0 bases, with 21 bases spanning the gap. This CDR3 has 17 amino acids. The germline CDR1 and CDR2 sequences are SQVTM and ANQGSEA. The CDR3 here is CSVGPGPSPGLNTEAFF. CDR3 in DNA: TGCAGCGTTGGGCCAGGTCCATCCCCCGGTTTGAACACTGAAGCTTTCTTT.

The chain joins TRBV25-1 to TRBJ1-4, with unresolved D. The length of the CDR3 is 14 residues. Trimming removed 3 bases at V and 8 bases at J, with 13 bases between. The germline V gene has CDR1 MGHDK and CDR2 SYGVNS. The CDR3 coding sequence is TGTGCCAGCAGTGATGAGATAGAGCGAGAAAAACTGTTTTTT. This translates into CASSDEIEREKLFF.

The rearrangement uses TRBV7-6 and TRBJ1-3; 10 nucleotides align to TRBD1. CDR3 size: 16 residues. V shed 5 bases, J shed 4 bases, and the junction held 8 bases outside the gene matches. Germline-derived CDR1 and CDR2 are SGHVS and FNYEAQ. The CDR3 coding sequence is TGTGCCAGCAGCCCAACCGGGACAGGGGTCGGAAACACCATATATTTT. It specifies CASSPTGTGVGNTIYF.